One sample yielded the 15 T cell receptor beta chains listed below, sequenced in a study of blood T cell repertoires in COVID-19. Some clones are missing from TCRdb's copy, which holds only in-frame ones; the method was immunoSEQ multiplex PCR. The sample contains 470,000 or so clones, approximately 83% of which appear only once. The material sequenced was peripheral blood. These receptors originate from a human donor in a cohort sampled during active COVID-19.

This clone was found once. The chain combines TRBV29-1 with TRBJ1-2; D is unresolved. The germline V gene encodes CDR1 SQVTM and CDR2 ANQGSEA. This CDR3 has 11 residues. The ends were cut back, 6 bases at V and 9 bases at J, with 14 bases in the middle. CDR3: CSVSREGCYTF. CDR3 sequence (DNA): TGCAGCGTGAGCCGGGAGGGCTGCTACACCTTC.

The chain has TRBV29-1 and TRBJ1-1, with a tentative D call TRBD1 (6 bases). V was shortened by 5 bases and J by 0 bases, with 13 bases between the two germline ends. CDR1 and CDR2 (germline): SQVTM, ANQGSEA. This CDR3 has 14 amino acids. CDR3 nucleotides: TGCAGCGTTCCCCAGGACAGCTTGAACACTGAAGCTTTCTTT. As protein: CSVPQDSLNTEAFF.

The V call is TRBV5-1, the J call TRBJ1-6, with a weak D call TRBD1 (6 bases). With 0 bases removed from V and 10 bases from J, the gap between germline ends came to 17 bases. CDR1 and CDR2 from the germline V gene are SGHRS and YFSETQ. This CDR3 is built from 16 residues. In nucleotides, the CDR3 is TGCGCCAGCAGCTTGGCTTCCAGGGGCGATGGATCACCCCTCCACTTT. This encodes CASSLASRGDGSPLHF.

The chain recombines TRBV19 with TRBJ1-2; D is perhaps TRBD1 (6 bases). The V end lost 4 bases, the J end lost 2 bases, and 8 bases lay between the germline ends. CDR3 length equals 13 residues. Germline V gene sequence: CDR1 LNHDA, CDR2 SQIVND (reference sequence). The CDR3 region is CASSSRGNYGYTF. The CDR3, as DNA: TGTGCCAGTAGTAGCAGGGGCAACTATGGCTACACCTTC. Full variable domain (outside the CDR3, taken from reference TRBV19 and TRBJ1-2): DGGITQSPKYLFRKEGQNVTLSCEQNLNHDAMYWYRQDPGQGLRLIYYSQIVNDFQKGDIAEGYSVSREKKESFPLTVTSAQKNPTAFYLCASSSRGNYGYTFGSGTRLTVV.

This clone has a single count. The CDR3 DNA is TGTGCCAGCAGCCAAATCGGCCGGCGGGGGCCCAACTATGGCTACACCTTC. Protein product: CASSQIGRRGPNYGYTF. The chain joins TRBV3-1 (or the pseudogene TRBV3-2) to TRBJ1-2, with TRBD1 as a possible D gene (6 bases). Germline loops: CDR1 LGHDT, CDR2 YNNKEL (reference sequence). This CDR3 contains 17 residues. Trimming took 2 bases from V and 2 from J, leaving 18 bases between them.

This chain uses TRBV6-4 with TRBJ1-2, with 10 bases fitting TRBD1. Trimming at V came to 2 bases and at J to 8 bases, leaving 8 bases not matched to a gene. Per germline, CDR1 MRHNA and CDR2 SNTAGT. This CDR3 is built from 15 residues. The CDR3 DNA reads as TGTGCCAGCAGTGACAAGGCGGGACAGGGGTACGGCTACACCTTC. Its protein product is CASSDKAGQGYGYTF.

The V and J genes are TRBV6-2 or TRBV6-3 and TRBJ2-1; 9 bases match TRBD1. This CDR3 region has 15 residues. V trimming: 6 bases; J trimming: 3 bases; junction bases outside the gene matches: 6. CDR1 is MNHEY, CDR2 SVGEGT, per germline. The CDR3 nucleotides are TGTGCCAGCAGCTTCACAGGGGGCGACTACAATGAGCAGTTCTTC. Translated, it gives CASSFTGGDYNEQFF.

The chain employs TRBV9 and TRBJ1-2; D gene ambiguous. This CDR3 region has 13 residues. V was clipped by 0 bases and J by 3 bases, with 6 bases between them. Germline CDR1 and CDR2: SGDLS and YYNGEE. The CDR3 nucleotides are TGTGCCAGCAGCGTAGATGCAGACTATGGCTACACCTTC. This codes for CASSVDADYGYTF. The full variable domain, completed using reference TRBV9 and TRBJ1-2, is DSGVTQTPKHLITATGQRVTLRCSPRSGDLSVYWYQQSLDQGLQFLIQYYNGEERAKGNILERFSAQQFPDLHSELNLSSLELGDSALYFCASSVDADYGYTFGSGTRLTVV.

The rearrangement uses TRBV5-5 and TRBJ2-1; TRBD2 aligns across 8 bases. With V trimmed by 5 bases and J by 0 bases, 13 bases remained unmatched. CDR1 is SGHKS and CDR2 is YYEKEE in the germline V gene (reference sequence). This CDR3 has 18 amino acids. This CDR3 reads CASRLTNQGTSSYNEQFF. CDR3 nucleotide sequence: TGTGCCAGCAGACTCACCAATCAGGGGACTAGCTCCTACAATGAGCAGTTCTTC.

Turning to this clone: Distinct nucleotide sequences in the sample also encode this CDR3. J is TRBJ2-1 and V is TRBV9, with 8 bases fitting TRBD1. The germline V gene encodes CDR1 SGDLS and CDR2 YYNGEE. This CDR3 spans 15 amino acids. Germline trimming cut 0 bases from V and 6 bases from J; bases unmatched to any gene: 5. The CDR3 nucleotides read TGTGCCAGCAGCGTAGCAACAGGGGGTGGCAATGAGCAGTTCTTC. Protein sequence: CASSVATGGGNEQFF.

This rearrangement joins TRBV29-1 to TRBJ2-6; a possible D gene is TRBD2 (5 bases). Germline V lookup: CDR1 SQVTM, CDR2 ANQGSEA. V lost 2 bases to trimming and J lost 0 bases, with 11 bases between them. CDR3 size: 16 residues. CDR3 amino acids: CSVERTGSSGANVLTF. The CDR3 DNA sequence: TGCAGCGTTGAACGGACGGGGAGCTCTGGGGCCAACGTCCTGACTTTC.

V is TRBV27 and J is TRBJ1-1; possibly TRBD1 for D (5 bases). The germline CDR1 and CDR2 sequences are MNHEY and SMNVEV (reference sequence). The CDR3 has 14 residues. V shed 5 bases and J shed 6 bases, with 16 bases lying between them. CDR3 region: CASSPRQSASEAFF. DNA for the CDR3: TGTGCCAGCAGTCCTCGACAGAGTGCTTCTGAAGCTTTCTTT.

V gene TRBV5-1 combines with J gene TRBJ1-1; TRBD1 matches 7 bases. Germline CDR1 reads SGHRS; CDR2 reads YFSETQ. V was clipped by 3 bases and J by 6 bases; unmatched bases: 8. CDR3 size: 14 residues. The CDR3 reads CASSSSTGRAEAFF. CDR3 bases: TGCGCCAGCAGCTCCTCGACAGGGCGCGCTGAAGCTTTCTTT. Variable domain in full (rest from reference TRBV5-1 and TRBJ1-1): KAGVTQTPRYLIKTRGQQVTLSCSPISGHRSVSWYQQTPGQGLQFLFEYFSETQRNKGNFPGRFSGRQFSNSRSEMNVSTLELGDSALYLCASSSSTGRAEAFFGQGTRLTVV.

J is TRBJ2-2 and V is TRBV5-8; 12 bases fit TRBD1. The J segment lost 7 bases and the V segment lost 1 base, leaving 11 bases of the junction unmatched. The germline gives CDR1 SGHTS, CDR2 YDEGEE. This CDR3 is built from 18 residues. Here the CDR3 DNA reads TGTGCCAGCAGCTTGTTCGGTGGGACAGGGGGCTTCAACGGGGAGCTGTTTTTT. It encodes CASSLFGGTGGFNGELFF.

The chain employs TRBV6-5 and TRBJ2-2; D ambiguous. Trimming stripped 8 bases from V and 3 bases from J, with 10 bases between. The CDR3 runs 13 residues. Germline values: CDR1 MNHEY, CDR2 SVGAGI. As DNA, the CDR3 is TGTGCCAGCTTTAGCAGCTACACCGGGGAGCTGTTTTTT. This gives the protein CASFSSYTGELFF.